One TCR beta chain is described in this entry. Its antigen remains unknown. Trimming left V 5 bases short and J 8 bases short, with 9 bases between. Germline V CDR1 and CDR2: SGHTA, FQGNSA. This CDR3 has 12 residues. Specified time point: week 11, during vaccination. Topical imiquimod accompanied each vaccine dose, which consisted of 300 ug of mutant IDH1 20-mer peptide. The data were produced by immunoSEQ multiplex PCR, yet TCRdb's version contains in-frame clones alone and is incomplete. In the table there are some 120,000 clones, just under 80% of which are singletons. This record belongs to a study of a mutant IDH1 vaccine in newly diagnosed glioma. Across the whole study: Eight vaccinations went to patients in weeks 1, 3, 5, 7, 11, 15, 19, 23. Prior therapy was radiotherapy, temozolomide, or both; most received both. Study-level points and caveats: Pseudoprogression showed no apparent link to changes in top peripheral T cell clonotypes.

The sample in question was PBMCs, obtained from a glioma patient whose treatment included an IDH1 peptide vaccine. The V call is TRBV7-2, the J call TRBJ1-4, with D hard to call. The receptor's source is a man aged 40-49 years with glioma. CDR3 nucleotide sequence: TGTGCCAGCAGCAAGAAGGGAGAAAAACTGTTTTTT. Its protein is CASSKKGEKLFF.